This TCR beta chain was profiled in a study of blood T cell repertoires in COVID-19. Study background: Nucleic acid was either cDNA or gDNA, and it came from T cells, B-cell-depleted T cells, or PBMCs.

Using immunoSEQ multiplex PCR, the repertoire was profiled, and TCRdb retains in-frame clones only, with some absent. The data contain roughly 380,000 clones, around 87% of them singletons. The sequence was collected from a young man who had recovered from COVID-19. The sample consisted of PBMCs or T cells enriched from blood (not recorded which).

The CDR3 DNA follows: TGTGCCAGTAGCCCGGACAGGGGAAAATCCTACGAGCAGTACTTC. Amino acids: CASSPDRGKSYEQYF. J is TRBJ2-7 and V is TRBV19, with TRBD1 matching 9 bases. This CDR3 region has 15 residues. Losses at the gene ends were 6 bases for V and 1 base for J; bases not matched to a gene: 7. Germline V gives CDR1 LNHDA, CDR2 SQIVND (reference sequence). Together with reference TRBV19 and TRBJ2-7, the CDR3 gives the full variable domain: DGGITQSPKYLFRKEGQNVTLSCEQNLNHDAMYWYRQDPGQGLRLIYYSQIVNDFQKGDIAEGYSVSREKKESFPLTVTSAQKNPTAFYLCASSPDRGKSYEQYFGPGTRLTVT.